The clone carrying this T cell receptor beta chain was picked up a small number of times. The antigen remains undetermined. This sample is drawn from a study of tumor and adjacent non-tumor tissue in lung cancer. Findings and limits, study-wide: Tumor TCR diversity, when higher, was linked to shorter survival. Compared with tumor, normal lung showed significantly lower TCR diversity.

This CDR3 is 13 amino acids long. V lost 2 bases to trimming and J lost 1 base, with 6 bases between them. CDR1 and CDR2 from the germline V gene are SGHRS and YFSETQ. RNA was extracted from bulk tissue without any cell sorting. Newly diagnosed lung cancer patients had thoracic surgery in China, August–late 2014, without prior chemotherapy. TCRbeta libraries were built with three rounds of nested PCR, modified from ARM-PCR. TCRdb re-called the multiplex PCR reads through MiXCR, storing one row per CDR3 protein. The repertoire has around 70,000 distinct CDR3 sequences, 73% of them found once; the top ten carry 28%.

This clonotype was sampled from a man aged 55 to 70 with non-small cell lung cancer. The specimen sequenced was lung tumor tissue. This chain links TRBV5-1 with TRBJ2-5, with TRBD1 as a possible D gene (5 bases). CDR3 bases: TGCGCCAGCAGCTTTGACAGCCAAGAGACCCAGTACTTC. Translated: CASSFDSQETQYF.